The source of this T cell receptor beta chain is a study of cytomegalovirus exposure and HLA in healthy donors. Study results and limitations: Later analysis showed TCR association rates varying by HLA locus, highest for DRB1 and lowest for HLA-C. The classifier, whose performance was assessed in both the original and validation cohorts, reportedly diagnosed cytomegalovirus status with high specificity and sensitivity. Presence/absence analyses supposed approximately even sequencing depth among donors.

For this clone: Its target is not known.

CDR1 MNHNY and CDR2 SVGAGI come from the germline V gene (reference sequence). This CDR3 has 15 amino acids. The primer mix had 60 Vbeta and 13 Jbeta primers. Sequencing was performed with immunoSEQ multiplex PCR; in TCRdb, only in-frame clones are kept and a portion is missing. The sample lists 250,000 to 350,000 clones, 72% occurring once. This chain connects TRBV6-6 to TRBJ2-5; D is perhaps TRBD2 (5 bases). The J call may not be correct, given that the DNA end is closer to TRBJ2-7. This receptor was identified in a female donor in good health and CMV-seronegative. Sequenced sample: PBMCs. In DNA, the CDR3 is TGTGCCAGCAGTTACTCTAGCGCCCTTTCCTACGAGCAGTACTTC. Translated, it gives CASSYSSALSYEQYF.